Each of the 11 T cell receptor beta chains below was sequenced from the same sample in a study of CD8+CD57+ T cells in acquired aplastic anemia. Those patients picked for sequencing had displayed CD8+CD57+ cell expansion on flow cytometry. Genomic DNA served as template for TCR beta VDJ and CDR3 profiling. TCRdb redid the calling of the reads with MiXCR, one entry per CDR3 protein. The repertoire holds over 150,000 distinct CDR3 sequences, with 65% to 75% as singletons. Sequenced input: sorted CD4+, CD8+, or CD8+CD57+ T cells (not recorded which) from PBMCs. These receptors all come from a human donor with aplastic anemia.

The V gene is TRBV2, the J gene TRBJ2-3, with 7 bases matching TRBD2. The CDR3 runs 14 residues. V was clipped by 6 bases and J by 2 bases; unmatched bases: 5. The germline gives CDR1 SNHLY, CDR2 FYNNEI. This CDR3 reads CASRGDYLTDTQYF. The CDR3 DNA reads TGTGCCAGCAGGGGGGACTACCTCACAGATACGCAGTATTTT. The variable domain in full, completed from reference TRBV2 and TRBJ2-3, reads EPEVTQTPSHQVTQMGQEVILRCVPISNHLYFYWYRQILGQKVEFLVSFYNNEISEKSEIFDDQFSVERPDGSNFTLKIRSTKLEDSAMYFCASRGDYLTDTQYFGPGTRLTVL.

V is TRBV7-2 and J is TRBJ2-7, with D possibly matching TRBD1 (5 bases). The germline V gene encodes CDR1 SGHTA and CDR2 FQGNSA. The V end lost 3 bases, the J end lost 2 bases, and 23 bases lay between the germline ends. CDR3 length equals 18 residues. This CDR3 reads CASSFAAVSGKSAYEQYF. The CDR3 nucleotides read TGTGCCAGCAGCTTCGCTGCTGTGTCAGGGAAGTCAGCCTACGAGCAGTACTTC.

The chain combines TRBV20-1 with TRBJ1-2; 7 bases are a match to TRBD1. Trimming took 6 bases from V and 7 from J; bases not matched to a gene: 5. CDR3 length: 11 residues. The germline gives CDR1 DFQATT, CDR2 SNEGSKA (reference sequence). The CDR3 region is CSAKTGSGYTF. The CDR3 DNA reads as TGCAGTGCCAAGACAGGGAGTGGCTACACCTTC.

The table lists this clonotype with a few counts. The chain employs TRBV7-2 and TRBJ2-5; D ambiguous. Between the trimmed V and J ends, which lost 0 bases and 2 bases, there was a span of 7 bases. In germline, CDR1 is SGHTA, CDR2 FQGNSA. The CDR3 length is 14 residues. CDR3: CASSLARAQETQYF. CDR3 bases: TGTGCCAGCAGCTTAGCCCGGGCTCAAGAGACCCAGTACTTC.

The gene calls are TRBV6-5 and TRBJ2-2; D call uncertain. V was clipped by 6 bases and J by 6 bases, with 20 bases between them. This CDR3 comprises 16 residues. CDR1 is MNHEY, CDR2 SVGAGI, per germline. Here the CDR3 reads CASSPPRAGEAGELFF. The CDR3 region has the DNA TGTGCCAGCAGCCCTCCCCGGGCTGGGGAAGCCGGGGAGCTGTTTTTT.

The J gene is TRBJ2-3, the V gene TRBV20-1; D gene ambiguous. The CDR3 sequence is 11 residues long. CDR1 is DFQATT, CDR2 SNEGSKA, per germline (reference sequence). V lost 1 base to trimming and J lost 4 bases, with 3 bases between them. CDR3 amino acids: CSARVSDTQYF. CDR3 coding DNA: TGCAGTGCTAGAGTGTCAGATACGCAGTATTTT.

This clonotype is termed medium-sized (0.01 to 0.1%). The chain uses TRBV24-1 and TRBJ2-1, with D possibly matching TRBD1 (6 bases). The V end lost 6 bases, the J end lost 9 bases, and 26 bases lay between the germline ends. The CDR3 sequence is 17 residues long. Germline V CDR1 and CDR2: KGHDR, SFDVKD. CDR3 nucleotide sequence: TGTGCCACCAGTACACTGATCTCCAGGGGTGAGCAAGCTGAGCAGTTCTTC. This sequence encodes CATSTLISRGEQAEQFF.

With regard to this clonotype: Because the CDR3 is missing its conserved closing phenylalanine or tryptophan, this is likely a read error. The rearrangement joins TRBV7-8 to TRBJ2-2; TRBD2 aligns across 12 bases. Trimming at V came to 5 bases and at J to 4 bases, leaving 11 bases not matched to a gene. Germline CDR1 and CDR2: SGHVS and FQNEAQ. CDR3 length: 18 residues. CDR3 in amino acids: CASSQTGTSGRTTGELFC. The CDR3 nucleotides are TGTGCCAGCAGCCAAACCGGGACTAGCGGGCGTACCACCGGGGAGCTGTTTTGT.

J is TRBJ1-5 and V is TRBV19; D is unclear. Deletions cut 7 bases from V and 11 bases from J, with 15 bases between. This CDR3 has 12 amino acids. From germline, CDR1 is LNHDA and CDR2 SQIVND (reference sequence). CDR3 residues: CASTVGSSTQHF. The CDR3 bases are TGTGCCAGTACCGTCGGGAGCTCGACCCAGCATTTT.

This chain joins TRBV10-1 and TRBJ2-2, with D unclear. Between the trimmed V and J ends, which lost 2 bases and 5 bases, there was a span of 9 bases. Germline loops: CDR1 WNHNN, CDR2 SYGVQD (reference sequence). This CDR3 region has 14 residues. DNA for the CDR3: TGCGCCAGCAGTGAGAAAGCGTCGACCGGGGAGCTGTTTTTT. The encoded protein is CASSEKASTGELFF.

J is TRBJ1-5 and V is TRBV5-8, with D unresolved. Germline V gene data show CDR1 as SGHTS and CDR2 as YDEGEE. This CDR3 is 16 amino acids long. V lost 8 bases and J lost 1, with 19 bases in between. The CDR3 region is CASSISGWRSNQPQHF. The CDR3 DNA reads TGTGCCAGTAGTATTTCGGGGTGGAGGAGCAATCAGCCCCAGCATTTT.